This T cell receptor (beta chain) was sequenced in a study of CD8+ T cells in alopecia areata. V was clipped by 1 base and J by 4 bases, with 8 bases between them. The germline CDR1 and CDR2 sequences are SGHRS and YFSETQ. This CDR3 comprises 13 residues. Investigators isolated RNA and reverse transcribed it into cDNA to act as the sequencing template. Assay: immunoSEQ multiplex PCR; the TCRdb copy retains only in-frame clones and omits some. The data hold roughly 280,000 clones, with 50% to 75% observed a single time. Treatment described: oral pan-JAK inhibitor, 5-10 mg twice daily. The genes are TRBV5-1 and TRBJ1-1; perhaps TRBD1 as D (5 bases). The clonotype was recovered from a human donor with alopecia areata. This material consisted of CD4+ T cells sorted from blood, taken at roughly week 52, from a patient treated with tofacitinib. The CDR3 region is CASSLPGGTEAFF. In DNA, the CDR3 is TGCGCCAGCAGCTTGCCGGGGGGCACTGAAGCTTTCTTT.